This TCR beta chain was documented in a study of cytomegalovirus exposure and HLA in healthy donors. Study-level findings and limits: The records held CMV serostatus as the only immune exposure information. Later, an analysis showed that TCR beta chains associated with HLA were more clonally expanded than others that were equally common. Later on, an analysis tied approximately 17,000 TCR beta sequences to HLA alleles at 0.05 false discovery rate. Most of the TCR beta V segments (in an earlier analysis) were productive either about 87% or about 30% of the time.

The CDR3 runs to 17 residues. Unmatched junction bases numbered 3, after V lost 2 bases and J lost 2 bases. Germline CDR1 SGHAT, CDR2 FQDESV (reference sequence). Note on this clone: Antigen: not known.

The PCR employed 60 Vbeta primers together with 13 Jbeta primers. Assay: immunoSEQ multiplex PCR; the TCRdb copy retains only in-frame clones and omits some. The sample contains about 140,000 clones, roughly 73% of which appear only once. This TCR was recovered from a woman in her thirties or forties in good health and CMV-seronegative. The J gene is TRBJ2-6, the V gene TRBV11-1; the match to TRBD1 covers 10 bases. Sequenced sample: PBMCs. This chain's CDR3 is CASSLRQGATGANVLTF. The CDR3 bases are TGTGCCAGCAGCTTAAGACAGGGGGCGACTGGGGCCAACGTCCTGACTTTC.